Below, 24 T cell receptor beta chains from the same sample are listed, as sequenced in a study of cytomegalovirus exposure and HLA in healthy donors. Researchers ran the PCR with 60 Vbeta and 13 Jbeta primers. Clones were read by immunoSEQ multiplex PCR, and TCRdb kept only the in-frame ones, dropping some. The sample has about 180,000 clones, over 65% seen once; the top ten hold around 1.5%. The sequencing input was PBMCs. All receptors come from a man aged 18-30 years in good health and CMV-seronegative.

The chain couples TRBV30 to TRBJ2-2; D is uncertain. The CDR3 extends over 16 amino acids. V was shortened by 4 bases and J by 5 bases, with 20 bases between the two germline ends. The germline gives CDR1 GTSNPN, CDR2 SVGIG (reference sequence). This CDR3 is CAWTEGWAGWTGELFF. The CDR3 nucleotides read TGTGCCTGGACTGAAGGCTGGGCTGGCTGGACCGGGGAGCTGTTTTTT.

This chain joins TRBV15 and TRBJ2-7; D gene unclear. Germline assignment: CDR1 LNHNV and CDR2 YYDKDF (reference sequence). V lost 0 bases to trimming and J lost 1 base, with 4 bases between them. This CDR3 is 13 amino acids long. The CDR3 loop is CATSRERSYEQYF. CDR3 coding DNA: TGTGCCACCAGCAGAGAGAGGTCCTACGAGCAGTACTTC.

The chain carries TRBV15 and TRBJ2-3; TRBD1 aligns across 9 bases. The CDR3 covers 18 residues. Trimming removed 1 base from V and 5 bases from J; junction bases left unmatched: 13. Germline V gene sequence: CDR1 LNHNV, CDR2 YYDKDF (reference sequence). CDR3 nucleotide sequence: TGTGCCACCAGCAGAGTCACTCCGGGACAGGGTGCCTTAGATACGCAGTATTTT. It yields the protein CATSRVTPGQGALDTQYF. The full variable domain, with the rest looked up from reference TRBV15 and TRBJ2-3, is DAMVIQNPRYQVTQFGKPVTLSCSQTLNHNVMYWYQQKSSQAPKLLFHYYDKDFNNEADTPDNFQSRRPNTSFCFLDIRSPGLGDTAMYLCATSRVTPGQGALDTQYFGPGTRLTVL.

The chain uses TRBV5-1 and TRBJ1-4, with 7 nucleotides matching TRBD1. Losses at the gene ends were 4 bases for V and 3 bases for J; bases not matched to a gene: 3. The germline CDR1 and CDR2 sequences are SGHRS and YFSETQ. The CDR3 is made up of 14 amino acids. The CDR3 DNA is TGCGCCAGCAGCGTCACAGGGGCTAATGAAAAACTGTTTTTT. It encodes CASSVTGANEKLFF.

V is TRBV2 and J is TRBJ2-7; no definite D call. This CDR3 has 13 amino acids. The germline CDR1 and CDR2 sequences are SNHLY and FYNNEI. Deletions cut 1 base from V and 4 bases from J, with 8 bases between. The CDR3 protein is CASSEGSRYEQYF. CDR3 sequence (DNA): TGTGCCAGCAGTGAAGGTAGCCGGTACGAGCAGTACTTC.

V usage is TRBV29-1 and J usage is TRBJ1-2; D call uncertain. CDR1 is SQVTM, CDR2 ANQGSEA, per germline. Trimming shortened V by 3 bases and J by 4 bases, and 6 bases separated the two germline ends. The CDR3 length is 11 residues. CDR3 nucleotide sequence: TGCAGCGTTGATGTCGGCTATGGCTACACCTTC. The encoded protein is CSVDVGYGYTF.

This sequence joins TRBV7-3 and TRBJ1-1, with D perhaps matching TRBD1 (5 bases). There are 14 residues in the CDR3. With 1 base removed from V and 1 base from J, the gap between germline ends came to 7 bases. Germline values: CDR1 SGHTA, CDR2 FQGTGA. CDR3 sequence reads: CASSLMGGNTEAFF. The CDR3 region has the DNA TGTGCCAGCAGCTTAATGGGGGGGAACACTGAAGCTTTCTTT.

This clone showed up just a few times. This chain connects TRBV7-9 to TRBJ2-1; D is uncertain. Germline CDR1 and CDR2: SEHNR and FQNEAQ (reference sequence). The CDR3 is 13 amino acids. The germline V and J ends were trimmed by 1 base and 6 bases, with 7 bases remaining between them. In nucleotides, the CDR3 is TGTGCCAGCAGCTTAGGGAGTCTCAATGAGCAGTTCTTC. Its translation: CASSLGSLNEQFF.

V gene TRBV10-1 combines with J gene TRBJ1-5, with 7 positions matching TRBD1. CDR1 WNHNN and CDR2 SYGVQD come from the germline V gene (reference sequence). The CDR3 runs to 13 residues. Trimming removed 5 bases from V and 5 bases from J; junction bases left unmatched: 3. CDR3 sequence (DNA): TGCGCCAGCAGTACAGGGGTAGATCAGCCCCAGCATTTT. This sequence encodes CASSTGVDQPQHF.

The CDR3: CASSLGSGGKAFF. The CDR3 DNA follows: TGTGCCAGCAGCTTGGGGTCGGGCGGGAAAGCTTTCTTT. This chain links TRBV5-5 with TRBJ1-1; D uncertain. CDR1 is SGHKS, CDR2 YYEKEE, per germline (reference sequence). The CDR3 runs 13 residues. The ends were cut back, 0 bases at V and 9 bases at J, with 12 bases in the middle.

The V call is TRBV6-1, the J call TRBJ1-5; D is ambiguous. There are 15 residues in the CDR3. Per germline, CDR1 MNHNS and CDR2 SASEGT. Deletions cut 4 bases from V and 4 bases from J, with 14 bases between. The CDR3, as DNA: TGTGCCAGCAGTGGCCGAGACAACTCGAATCAGCCCCAGCATTTT. This gives the protein CASSGRDNSNQPQHF.

The chain recombines TRBV28 with TRBJ2-5; tentative D call: TRBD2 (6 bases). Trimming removed 5 bases at V and 4 bases at J, with 20 bases between. CDR3 length equals 16 residues. CDR1 is MDHEN, CDR2 SYDVKM, per germline. The CDR3 here is CASSPGGQGAGETQYF. In DNA form, the CDR3 reads TGTGCCAGCAGTCCAGGAGGCCAGGGAGCGGGAGAGACCCAGTACTTC.

The chain employs TRBV7-3 and TRBJ1-1, with 8 bases fitting TRBD1. V dropped 5 bases and J dropped 0; count of bases not matched to a gene: 5. This CDR3 spans 15 amino acids. Germline assignment: CDR1 SGHTA and CDR2 FQGTGA. CDR3 sequence: CASSPRQGMNTEAFF. CDR3 DNA: TGTGCCAGCAGCCCTCGACAGGGGATGAACACTGAAGCTTTCTTT.

The table lists this clone with a few counts. The chain joins TRBV6-5 to TRBJ2-3; no clear D. The CDR3 is 15 amino acids. Trimming shortened V by 1 base and J by 6 bases, and 14 bases separated the two germline ends. Germline V gene data show CDR1 as MNHEY and CDR2 as SVGAGI. DNA of the CDR3: TGTGCCAGCAGTTACTATGACCCGCAGAGGGATACGCAGTATTTT. Protein sequence: CASSYYDPQRDTQYF.

This clone was recorded only once. The J gene is TRBJ1-4, the V gene TRBV5-1, with TRBD1 matching 7 bases. Trimming at V came to 4 bases and at J to 8 bases, leaving 11 bases not matched to a gene. Germline V gives CDR1 SGHRS, CDR2 YFSETQ. This CDR3 region has 15 residues. The CDR3 sequence: CASSAGQGGGEKLFF. CDR3 nucleotides: TGCGCCAGCAGCGCCGGGCAGGGGGGAGGAGAAAAACTGTTTTTT.

The chain combines TRBV28 with TRBJ2-4, with a tentative D call TRBD1 (5 bases). The CDR3 has 11 amino acids. Per germline, CDR1 MDHEN and CDR2 SYDVKM. With 6 bases removed from V and 8 bases from J, the gap between germline ends came to 8 bases. The CDR3: CASRGLYIQYF. CDR3 bases: TGTGCCAGCAGGGGGCTGTACATTCAGTACTTC.

The chain uses TRBV6-6 and TRBJ1-2, with 7 bases fitting TRBD1. Trimming at V came to 8 bases and at J to 2 bases, leaving 8 bases not matched to a gene. Germline CDR1 MNHNY, CDR2 SVGAGI (reference sequence). The length of the CDR3 is 14 residues. The CDR3 region has the DNA TGTGCCAGCGTCCCAGGGGGTCAAAACTATGGCTACACCTTC. Amino acids: CASVPGGQNYGYTF.

The genes are TRBV28 and TRBJ2-7; D gene uncertain. V was pared by 6 bases and J by 2 bases, with 8 bases between. Per the germline V gene, CDR1 is MDHEN and CDR2 is SYDVKM. This CDR3 is built from 12 residues. The CDR3 coding sequence is TGTGCCAGCAGGCGCCGGGCCTACGAGCAGTACTTC. The encoded protein is CASRRRAYEQYF.

The chain recombines TRBV7-2 with TRBJ2-3; possible D gene TRBD2, 5 bases. CDR3 length: 15 amino acids. CDR1 SGHTA and CDR2 FQGNSA come from the germline V gene. Between the trimmed V and J ends, which lost 5 bases and 3 bases, there was a span of 15 bases. CDR3 loop: CASSLPGIGTDTQYF. The CDR3, as DNA: TGTGCCAGCAGCCTACCGGGAATTGGGACAGATACGCAGTATTTT. The entire variable domain, with the rest obtained from reference TRBV7-2 and TRBJ2-3, is as follows: GAGVSQSPSNKVTEKGKDVELRCDPISGHTALYWYRQSLGQGLEFLIYFQGNSAPDKSGLPSDRFSAERTGGSVSTLTIQRTQQEDSAVYLCASSLPGIGTDTQYFGPGTRLTVL.

The genes are TRBV5-1 and TRBJ1-4, with 10 bases that match TRBD1. After removal of 3 bases from V and 7 bases from J, the junction contained 6 bases not matched to a gene. Germline CDR1 and CDR2: SGHRS and YFSETQ. The CDR3 has 15 amino acids. The CDR3 DNA reads as TGCGCCAGCAGCTCGCCGACAGGGGGCGGTGAAAAACTGTTTTTT. Translated, it gives CASSSPTGGGEKLFF.

As for this clone: Within the sample, other DNA sequences also encode this same CDR3. The chain links TRBV9 to TRBJ2-5; 11 bases agree with TRBD2. The junction had 3 bases not matched to a gene; V was cut back by 0 bases and J by 2 bases. CDR1 and CDR2 from the germline V gene are SGDLS and YYNGEE. This CDR3 comprises 16 residues. This chain's CDR3 is CASSVATSGGQETQYF. DNA of the CDR3: TGTGCCAGCAGCGTAGCTACTAGCGGGGGTCAAGAGACCCAGTACTTC. Looking up the rest from reference TRBV9 and TRBJ2-5 gives the full variable domain: DSGVTQTPKHLITATGQRVTLRCSPRSGDLSVYWYQQSLDQGLQFLIQYYNGEERAKGNILERFSAQQFPDLHSELNLSSLELGDSALYFCASSVATSGGQETQYFGPGTRLLVL.

The rearrangement links TRBV28 to TRBJ2-1; D not certain. Germline-derived CDR1 and CDR2 are MDHEN and SYDVKM. This CDR3 region has 11 residues. V was trimmed by 5 bases and J by 5 bases, leaving 4 bases between them. The DNA of the CDR3 is TGTGCCAGCAGTACAAACAATGAGCAGTTCTTC. Translation: CASSTNNEQFF. The full variable domain, with the rest looked up from reference TRBV28 and TRBJ2-1, is DVKVTQSSRYLVKRTGEKVFLECVQDMDHENMFWYRQDPGLGLRLIYFSYDVKMKEKGDIPEGYSVSREKKERFSLILESASTNQTSMYLCASSTNNEQFFGPGTRLTVL.

This chain links TRBV5-1 with TRBJ1-6, with D tentatively TRBD1 (5 bases). Germline values: CDR1 SGHRS, CDR2 YFSETQ. This CDR3 has 14 residues. Trimming removed 0 bases from V and 10 bases from J, with 11 bases in between. Here the CDR3 reads CASSLAQGGSPLHF. CDR3 DNA sequence: TGCGCCAGCAGCTTGGCCCAGGGCGGCTCACCCCTCCACTTT.

The V and J genes are TRBV18 and TRBJ2-3; possibly TRBD1 for D (6 bases). The CDR3 totals 16 residues. The V end lost 3 bases, the J end lost 0 bases, and 13 bases lay between the germline ends. Germline V gene data show CDR1 as KGHSH and CDR2 as LQKENI. The CDR3 sequence: CASSPPGTPSTDTQYF. DNA for the CDR3: TGTGCCAGCTCACCTCCCGGGACACCGAGCACAGATACGCAGTATTTT.